These T cell receptor beta chains were read from a single sample in a study of graft-versus-host responses after intestinal transplantation. Assay: immunoSEQ multiplex PCR; the TCRdb copy retains only in-frame clones and omits some. The sample lists tens of thousands of clones, around 94% occurring once. Sequencing was performed on PBMCs, taken 16 days after intestinal transplant. The receptors shown here come from a human patient who received an intestinal transplant, so some T cells may come from the graft donor. CDR3s include the opening cysteine and the closing phenylalanine or tryptophan. A D gene is named only where the DNA matches it firmly. Clone size is stated in some rows and not others, as once, few, many or a class when expanded.

clone size	D gene	V gene	J gene	CDR3 protein	CDR3 DNA
NA	TRBD1	TRBV27	TRBJ1-4	CASSPTGVREKLFF	TGTGCCAGCAGTCCGACAGGGGTTCGTGAAAAACTGTTTTTT
NA	TRBD1	TRBV5-1	TRBJ2-2	CASSSTGANTGELFF	TGCGCCAGCAGCTCCACAGGGGCGAACACCGGGGAGCTGTTTTTT
NA	TRBD2	TRBV18	TRBJ2-3	CASSPQKREIPDTQYF	TGTGCCAGCTCACCACAAAAGCGGGAGATCCCAGATACGCAGTATTTT
once	NA	TRBV27	TRBJ2-7	CASSLGTATYEQYF	TGTGCCAGCAGTTTGGGGACGGCTACCTACGAGCAGTACTTC
NA	NA	TRBV5-1	TRBJ2-3	CASSFRAGTDTQYF	TGCGCCAGCAGCTTTAGAGCGGGCACAGATACGCAGTATTTT
once	TRBD1	TRBV10-3	TRBJ1-2	CAIRGIQGAPYGYTF	TGTGCCATCAGGGGGATACAGGGGGCACCATATGGCTACACCTTC
NA	NA	TRBV7-6	TRBJ2-1	CASSLALVGANEQFF	TGTGCCAGCAGCTTAGCGTTGGTGGGGGCGAATGAGCAGTTCTTC
NA	TRBD2	TRBV19	TRBJ2-1	CASAAAGGEQFF	TGTGCCAGTGCTGCGGCGGGAGGAGAGCAGTTCTTC
NA	TRBD1	TRBV10-3	TRBJ1-2	CAISDPRGTGILANYGYTF	TGTGCCATCAGTGACCCCAGGGGGACAGGGATCCTCGCTAACTATGGCTACACCTTC
NA	NA	TRBV4-2	TRBJ2-7	CASSQEGGGPDRSEQYF	TGTGCCAGCAGCCAAGAAGGAGGGGGGCCAGACCGGAGCGAGCAGTACTTC
once	NA	TRBV27	TRBJ2-7	CASSRQTNRAYEQYF	TGTGCCAGCAGCCGACAGACCAACAGAGCTTACGAGCAGTACTTC
NA	NA	TRBV4-2	TRBJ1-1	CASSQVTGTPEAFF	TGTGCCAGCAGCCAAGTTACAGGGACCCCTGAAGCTTTCTTT
NA	NA	TRBV9	TRBJ1-1	CASSANRERGDTEAFF	TGTGCCAGCAGCGCGAACAGGGAGCGGGGGGACACTGAAGCTTTCTTT
NA	NA	TRBV6-5	TRBJ2-2	CASSLLEGELFF	TGTGCCAGCAGCTTACTGGAAGGGGAGCTGTTTTTT
NA	NA	TRBV6-1	TRBJ2-7	CASSTERPLEQYF	TGTGCCAGCAGTACCGAAAGGCCCTTGGAGCAGTACTTC
NA	NA	TRBV27	TRBJ2-3	CASSLIGTSTDTQYF	TGTGCCAGCAGTTTAATAGGGACTAGCACAGATACGCAGTATTTT
NA	NA	TRBV14	TRBJ2-1	CASSPQMNEQFF	TGTGCCAGCAGCCCCCAGATGAATGAGCAGTTCTTC
NA	TRBD1	TRBV10-2	TRBJ1-4	CAPGVKGARQGGEKLFF	TGCGCCCCCGGGGTCAAGGGGGCCCGTCAAGGGGGCGAAAAACTGTTTTTT
NA	TRBD1	TRBV7-8	TRBJ2-7	CASSKTGGSYEQYF	TGTGCCAGCAGCAAGACAGGGGGCAGCTACGAGCAGTACTTC
NA	TRBD2	TRBV7-3	TRBJ2-3	CASSSTGGDTQYF	TGTGCCAGCAGCTCGACGGGAGGAGATACGCAGTATTTT
NA	NA	TRBV2	TRBJ2-3	CASRGPGVAGTDTQYF	TGTGCCAGCAGGGGCCCTGGGGTAGCGGGCACAGATACGCAGTATTTT
NA	NA	TRBV4-1	TRBJ2-7	CASSQGKGSYEQYF	TGCGCCAGCAGCCAAGGGAAGGGGTCCTACGAGCAGTACTTC
once	TRBD1	TRBV5-4	TRBJ2-7	CASSLGQGSSYEQYF	TGTGCCAGCAGCTTAGGACAGGGGAGTTCCTACGAGCAGTACTTC